This T cell receptor (beta chain) was captured in a study of CD8 T cells in Susac syndrome (dated by TCRdb to the late 2010s). With respect to the entire study: Repertoire sequencing was used to test whether CD8+ T cell activation and differentiation in Susac syndrome was antigen driven. Paper-wide results and their limitations: The TCR sequencing and HLA analysis was acknowledged to have included a relatively small number of individuals.

RNA was extracted with the RNeasy kit and roughly 0.45 to 1 ug was reverse transcribed using random hexamers. The immunoSEQ multiplex PCR assay, covering 54 Vbeta and 13 Jbeta segments, was used to amplify TCR beta CDR3 regions. To correct PCR amplification bias, a synthetic template baseline was used for both primer optimization and computational correction. The paper's processing steps were these. Only productive sequences were kept, with reads annotated to V, D and J genes according to IMGT and analyzed in immunoSEQ Analyzer. To calculate clonality, Shannon entropy was normalized by log2 of the number of productive unique sequences and then subtracted from one. Public and private clones were assessed among the 100 most prevalent clones of each patient and control. Clones were defined as Susac-specific if absent from the healthy and MS cohorts, from approximately 1,100 published viral clones and from other ImmuneACCESS disease sequences. Starting from the raw public reads, TCRdb applied fastp trimming at Q25, assembled clones with MiXCR and retained in-frame beta chains. Each entry is one CDR3 protein sequence, shown with its most common DNA and genes. TCRdb's processing, not the authors' own work, is the source of the V and J calls. This sample gives about 200,000 distinct CDR3 sequences in total; about 94% of them show up just once. The ten biggest clones cover 0.093% of the sample.

To note about this clonotype: Its recognized antigen is unknown. No quality values exist for individual bases; no much larger clone is one base distant.

For this chain, trimming is 3 bases at the V end and 4 bases at the J end, and the number of junction bases without a gene match is 3. The CDR3 holds 15 amino acids from the cysteine to the phenylalanine. The kept DNA is CDR3 alone, 45 bases in frame from the first base. CDR1 and CDR2 are read off the germline V gene as SGHRS and YFSETQ. Peripheral blood CD8+ and CD4+ T cells from healthy donors, Susac syndrome patients and multiple sclerosis patients were profiled by high-throughput TCR beta sequencing. Treatment-naive patients with stable or active relapsing-remitting disease fulfilling revised McDonald criteria were used as multiple sclerosis controls. Bulk CD8+ and CD4+ T cells were purified by magnetic negative isolation, while CD8+ TEMRA cells were enriched using FACS. Blood was drawn into EDTA tubes, processed within 24 hours, and PBMCs were isolated by density gradient centrifugation. PBMCs intended for TCR sequencing were cryopreserved in liquid nitrogen and thawed later in a water bath at 37 degrees C. Purity of sorted or isolated CD4+, CD8+ and CD8+ TEMRA cells was at least 90%.

The receptor comes from a human donor with multiple sclerosis. Sequencing was done on a sample of CD4+ T cells from PBMCs. The chain is assembled from TRBV5-1 and TRBJ2-6, and 8 junctional nucleotides match TRBD1. At the DNA level, the sequence is TGCGCCAGCAGCTCGACAGGGGCCGGGGCCAACGTCCTGACTTTC. Translated, it gives CASSSTGAGANVLTF.